This TCR beta chain was profiled in a study of post-analysis software for immune sequencing data. Study at large: Relapsing-remitting, secondary progressive and progressive-relapsing forms made up the multiple sclerosis disease courses.

In its sample, this clonotype was seen a few times. Its matching antigen is unknown. The TCR beta cDNA libraries contained unique molecular identifiers. TCRdb independently ran MiXCR on the PCR reads; one entry per CDR3 protein. The table lists roughly 600,000 distinct CDR3 sequences, about 40% of them singletons. This CDR3 is built from 12 residues. The germline CDR1 and CDR2 sequences are MNHNY and SVGAGI (reference sequence). V dropped 3 bases and J dropped 5 bases, with 7 bases sitting between them. Points from the study as a whole: TRBV segments more frequent in patients than in controls numbered a few and included TRBV5-6, TRBV5-1 and TRBV20-1. Analysis by F measure revealed that same-batch samples clustered strongly together.

This rearrangement joins TRBV6-6 to TRBJ1-2; no definite D call. The receptor's source is a girl aged 5 to 17 with multiple sclerosis. The sequenced sample was blood. CDR3: CASSYVDYGYTF. The CDR3 nucleotides are TGTGCCAGCAGTTATGTGGATTATGGCTACACCTTC.